This T cell receptor (beta chain) was captured in a study of control samples from healthy donors and cancer patients. Sequencing was performed with immunoSEQ multiplex PCR; in TCRdb, only in-frame clones are kept and a portion is missing. This table holds approximately 180,000 clones, 94% found once. V was trimmed by 8 bases and J by 3 bases, leaving 13 bases between them. The CDR3 contains 13 residues. Germline assignment: CDR1 SNHLY and CDR2 FYNNEI. The chain has TRBV2 and TRBJ1-2; perhaps TRBD1 as D (5 bases). The sequence derives from a woman between 18 and 29 years old in good health. Sample: blood. The CDR3 DNA reads as TGTGCCAGCGCGTCAGGGCTTGACTATGGCTACACCTTC. Its protein product is CASASGLDYGYTF.